Listed here is a single T cell receptor beta chain. Its target antigen remains unknown. Base-call qualities are not available, and no considerably larger clone is one nucleotide away. Taken from cysteine to phenylalanine, the CDR3 has 15 residues. The kept DNA is CDR3 alone, 45 bases in frame from the first base. Trimming costs V 2 bases and J 3 bases, and their ends lie 10 bases apart. Via the germline V gene, CDR1 is MNHEY and CDR2 SVGAGI. This sample stems from a study of blood T cell repertoires in COVID-19 (TCRdb year 2020). Study-level background: The collaborator samples originated in the United States, Italy and Spain and spanned the acute and convalescent phases of COVID-19. The repertoires were released in a freely available public database intended as a resource for research on the immune response to SARS-CoV-2. Where available, HLA class I and class II types were taken from metadata supplied by the sample provider and were not determined by assay-based typing. The material from the prospective study consisted of cDNA or gDNA derived from T cells, B-cell-depleted T cells, or PBMCs. The sample metadata nearly always contained a de-identified subject ID, COVID-19 status, age in years and sex. Deeply sampled blood TCRbeta repertoires from subjects exposed to, actively infected with, or recovered from COVID-19 were included in the dataset. Samples were obtained from the ongoing ImmuneRACE study (first 160 participants) and from 1,000 to 1,500 subjects provided by 6 global collaborators. Study-wide conclusions, independent of this receptor: How much clinical and demographic metadata was included differed by source and by participant, and the metadata was provided uncurated.

Each collaborating institution followed its own protocols to collect whole blood in K2EDTA tubes. For TCRbeta analysis, collaborators shipped samples as frozen whole blood, isolated PBMCs, or DNA extracted from either of those sample types. TCRbeta CDR3 regions were amplified from genomic DNA using the immunoSEQ Assay, a bias-controlled multiplex PCR. As for how the authors treated the data: Nucleated cell counts per sample were estimated from amplification of reference gene primers within the assay. To quantify the absolute abundance of each unique TCRbeta CDR3 rearrangement, sequence reads were collapsed and filtered. For each sample, productive Simpson clonality was calculated by taking the square root of Simpson's diversity index across productive rearrangements. Not all clones reach the TCRdb copy of this immuneACCESS table, which keeps in-frame sequences only. Checked studies attribute under half of the gap to unresolved V genes and leave the rest unexplained. V, J and clone size were drawn from that table, and D and trimming were deduced from the DNA. The sample records about 160,000 clones, over 65% of which are singletons. The top ten clones comprise around 8.1% of the sample.

Sequencing was performed on peripheral blood. The rearranged chain carries TRBV6-5 and TRBJ1-4; no D segment can be confidently identified. The source of this sequence is a man in his sixties with acute or convalescent COVID-19. The nucleotide sequence is TGTGCCAGCAGTTACGGTGAACCGGCTAATGAAAAACTGTTTTTT. The encoded protein is CASSYGEPANEKLFF.